This T cell receptor (beta chain) came from a study of blood T cell repertoires in COVID-19. This table comes from immunoSEQ multiplex PCR, and its TCRdb copy is limited to in-frame clones, with some not included. The sample holds over 300,000 clones; 85% to 90% are singletons and the top ten take about 6.8%. V was shortened by 6 bases and J by 0 bases, with 10 bases between the two germline ends. The germline CDR1 and CDR2 sequences are SNHLY and FYNNEI. The CDR3 covers 14 residues. Input material: peripheral blood. The sequence was collected from a young man with active or convalescent COVID-19. The chain is built from TRBV2 and TRBJ2-3; D ambiguous. CDR3 in amino acids: CASRDGASTDTQYF. The CDR3, as DNA: TGTGCCAGCAGAGACGGAGCTAGCACAGATACGCAGTATTTT.